This TCR beta chain is from a study of Ad26.COV2.S vaccination and SARS-CoV-2 variants (dated by TCRdb to the early 2020s). With regard to the full study: Donors in the vaccine arm were drawn from COV1001, a multicentre, randomized, double-blind, placebo-controlled phase I-IIa trial testing Ad26.COV2.S in healthy adults. Trial participants were randomized into five groups of five, in which low-dose or high-dose Ad26.COV2.S was given once or twice, or placebo was given on both occasions. TCRbeta repertoire sequencing served as the tool for gauging how specific and how broad the SARS-CoV-2-reactive T cell receptors were following Ad26.COV2.S vaccination. The TCR-sequenced set comprised approximately 30 samples: about 19 Ad26.COV2.S vaccine recipients, 5 placebo recipients and 8 SARS-CoV-2 convalescent individuals. Blinding of investigators to trial group allocation was maintained during experiments and outcome assessment. Ad26.COV2.S was administered intramuscularly at 5 x 10^10 or 1 x 10^11 viral particles, either as a single shot or as two shots given 56 days apart. What the research found in general, with its limitations: After vaccination, spike-specific CD8+ and CD4+ T cell responses were reported to show substantial breadth. Compared with placebo recipients, Ad26.COV2.S recipients showed higher spike-specific TCR breadth (P = 0.0014). The study was not powered to compare responses between vaccine doses or regimens. Vaccine and placebo recipients had similar non-spike TCR breadth, a finding consistent with the vaccine containing only spike. The authors noted that the TCR breadth and depth analyses may have underestimated total T cell responses.

Measured from the cysteine to the phenylalanine, the CDR3 is 17 residues long. Kept here is only the CDR3 DNA, which spans 51 bases and is read in frame from base 1. V is trimmed back by 4 bases and J by 9 bases, and the junction contains 15 bases that no gene match accounts for. CDR1 and CDR2, per the germline V gene, are SGHAT and FQNNGV. What the treatment or condition label conveys for this sample: 15 to 20 received Ad26.COV2.S at low or high dose, single or two shots; about 5 received placebo; per-sample allocation not given. Repertoires of vaccine and placebo recipients were sequenced from samples taken on day 63 after the first injection. In Cohort 1b, 25 to 30 adults aged 18-55 years were enrolled at a single site in Boston, USA, between 29 July and 7 August 2020. Ad26.COV2.S was a replication-incompetent adenovirus type 26 vector expressing a prefusion-stabilized SARS-CoV-2 spike protein from the original Wuhan strain.

The immunoSEQ Assay was the method used to sequence TCRbeta CDR3 regions. After extraction, genomic DNA underwent amplification by bias-controlled multiplex PCR, followed by high-throughput sequencing. The original methods were these. To quantify the absolute abundance of every unique TCRbeta CDR3 region, sequences were collapsed and filtered. Usable DNA was measured by amplifying reference genes present in all nucleated cells, and TCRbeta template counts were normalized to that usable DNA to estimate T cell fraction. Repertoire TCRs were annotated as SARS-CoV-2-specific when V gene, CDR3 amino acid sequence and J gene were exactly matched to a known reactive TCR set. The reference SARS-CoV-2 TCR set was derived from MIRA and filtered for enrichment in COVID-19-positive ImmuneCODE repertoires, a step that removed public or cross-reactive TCRs. Using the MIRA antigens, annotated TCRs were further analysed by specific ORF or by position within an ORF. Depth was the summed frequency of annotated unique rearrangements, while breadth was defined as annotated unique rearrangements over total unique productive rearrangements. Two-sided Wilcoxon rank-sum tests were used to compare TCR breadth between groups. Entries here come from immuneACCESS through TCRdb and include only in-frame sequences with V and J called. Some clones fail to appear in such tables; in the studies checked, an unresolved V gene covers under half of the shortfall, and the cause of the remainder is unknown. V and J calls and clone size are copied from that table; D and trimming were computed from the DNA. The sample contains about 400,000 clones, approximately 91% of them found a single time. In total, the top ten clones hold about 3.6% of the sample.

Of note for this clone: Which antigen it targets is not known. No base quality information exists; no much larger clone differs at one position.

The source of this sequence is a person aged 18-65 years who received the Ad26.COV2.S COVID-19 vaccine or a placebo. The sequence joins TRBV11-2 to TRBJ2-1, with 10 central nucleotides matching TRBD2. Sequences were derived from peripheral blood, sampled in a trial of Ad26.COV2.S vaccine versus placebo. At the DNA level, the sequence is TGTGCCAGCAGCTCGGTCCGAGCGGGGGGGCGTCGGAGTGAGCAGTTCTTC. The translation is CASSSVRAGGRRSEQFF. Extended through the reference TRBV11-2 and TRBJ2-1 proteins, this CDR3 yields the full variable domain: EAGVAQSPRYKIIEKRQSVAFWCNPISGHATLYWYQQILGQGPKLLIQFQNNGVVDDSQLPKDRFSAERLKGVDSTLKIQPAKLEDSAVYLCASSSVRAGGRRSEQFFGPGTRLTVL.